These T cell receptor beta chains were read from a single sample in a study of CD8 T cells in ankylosing spondylitis. TCRdb passed the 5' RACE reads through MiXCR, listing each CDR3 protein once. Of around 280,000 distinct CDR3 sequences in the sample, approximately 20% were seen once. The sequenced material came from blood, either unsorted or a sorted T cell fraction (not recorded which). These receptors came from a male donor with ankylosing spondylitis or in good health (not recorded which). Both conserved end residues are part of each CDR3. D genes are given only for firm matches. Some rows mark clone size as missing; the rest say once, few, many or name a class of expanded clone.

v_gene,abundance,j_gene,d_gene,CDR3aa,CDR3nt
TRBV4-1,few,TRBJ2-1,.,CASSQVRLVKYNEQFF,TGCGCCAGCAGCCAAGTTCGTCTAGTGAAGTACAATGAGCAGTTCTTC
TRBV28,.,TRBJ1-4,.,CASSLSNEKLFF,TGTGCCAGCAGTTTGAGTAATGAAAAACTGTTTTTT
TRBV12-3/TRBV12-4,few,TRBJ2-5,.,CASTNTDKETQYF,TGTGCCAGCACCAATACAGATAAAGAGACCCAGTACTTC
TRBV5-6,few,TRBJ2-6,TRBD1,CASSWRTGGELGANVLTF,TGTGCCAGCAGCTGGAGGACAGGGGGCGAACTTGGGGCCAACGTCCTGACTTTC
TRBV30,.,TRBJ1-1,.,CAWSDQGFTEAFF,TGTGCCTGGAGTGATCAGGGGTTCACTGAAGCTTTCTTT
TRBV5-1,few,TRBJ2-5,TRBD1,CASSLGLVGTAQETQYF,TGCGCCAGCAGCTTGGGACTTGTTGGGACAGCTCAAGAGACCCAGTACTTC
TRBV20-1,.,TRBJ2-5,.,CSATHGGGKTQYF,TGCAGTGCAACGCACGGGGGTGGTAAGACCCAGTACTTC
TRBV12-3/TRBV12-4,few,TRBJ1-5,.,CASSLGGGAVSNQPQHF,TGTGCCAGCAGTTTAGGGGGGGGCGCGGTAAGCAATCAGCCCCAGCATTTT
TRBV20-1,few,TRBJ1-2,TRBD1,CSARGPGQGIDYGYTF,TGCAGTGCTAGAGGACCGGGACAGGGGATCGACTATGGCTACACCTTC
TRBV5-1,.,TRBJ2-1,TRBD2,CASSSRTGTSGNEQFF,TGCGCCAGCAGCTCGCGAACCGGGACTAGCGGGAATGAGCAGTTCTTC
TRBV20-1,.,TRBJ2-1,.,CSARGRTESSYNEQFF,TGCAGTGCTAGAGGAAGGACAGAAAGCTCCTACAATGAGCAGTTCTTC
TRBV10-3,many,TRBJ2-1,.,CAIQRTVSSYNEQFF,TGTGCCATCCAAAGGACAGTGAGCTCCTACAATGAGCAGTTCTTC
TRBV29-1,few,TRBJ1-4,TRBD1,CSVEDLTGGLSRGNEKLFF,TGCAGCGTTGAAGATCTTACAGGGGGCCTTTCGAGAGGGAATGAAAAACTGTTTTTT
TRBV5-1,.,TRBJ2-5,.,CASTHGGFQEAQYF,TGCGCCAGCACCCATGGAGGTTTTCAAGAGGCCCAGTACTTC
TRBV20-1,few,TRBJ1-6,TRBD1,CSASTGRGSPLHF,TGCAGTGCATCGACAGGGCGGGGTTCACCCCTCCACTTT
TRBV3-1,.,TRBJ2-2,TRBD1,CASRAGQGGAGELFF,TGTGCCAGCAGGGCGGGACAGGGAGGCGCCGGGGAGCTGTTTTTT
TRBV27,few,TRBJ2-5,.,CASRPASLGETQYF,TGTGCCAGCCGACCTGCTTCCCTCGGAGAGACCCAGTACTTC
TRBV3-1,.,TRBJ1-1,.,CASSQASAFVGATEAFF,TGTGCCAGCAGCCAAGCCTCCGCCTTCGTTGGGGCCACTGAAGCTTTCTTT
TRBV5-1,few,TRBJ2-5,TRBD1,CASRWTGEGETQYF,TGCGCCAGCAGATGGACAGGGGAGGGAGAGACCCAGTACTTC
TRBV29-1,.,TRBJ2-3,.,CSVEGLESGISTDTQYF,TGCAGCGTTGAAGGTCTGGAGTCGGGGATTAGCACAGATACGCAGTATTTT
TRBV6-5,few,TRBJ2-3,.,CASSYSLGQPSTDTQYF,TGTGCCAGCAGTTACTCGCTCGGGCAGCCTAGCACAGATACGCAGTATTTT
TRBV5-1,few,TRBJ1-1,TRBD1,CASSLGQGARNTEAFF,TGCGCCAGCAGCTTGGGACAGGGGGCCAGGAACACTGAAGCTTTCTTT
TRBV27,.,TRBJ2-3,.,CASTSRSFSGDTQYF,TGTGCCAGCACCTCCCGGTCGTTCAGCGGAGATACGCAGTATTTT
TRBV5-1,.,TRBJ2-2,.,CASSLDQGGTGELFF,TGCGCCAGCAGCTTGGACCAGGGTGGCACCGGGGAGCTGTTTTTT
TRBV3-1,once,TRBJ2-5,.,CASSHTGLGETQYF,TGTGCCAGCAGCCATACGGGGCTCGGGGAGACCCAGTACTTC
TRBV5-5,.,TRBJ2-1,.,CASITALALNEQFF,TGTGCCAGCATCACCGCACTAGCCCTCAATGAGCAGTTCTTC
TRBV5-1,.,TRBJ2-6,TRBD1,CASSPFGQGVFGANVLTF,TGCGCCAGCAGCCCGTTTGGACAGGGGGTATTTGGGGCCAACGTCCTGACTTTC
TRBV18,.,TRBJ2-1,TRBD1,CASSTGQGANEQFF,TGTGCCAGCTCAACTGGACAGGGGGCCAATGAGCAGTTCTTC
TRBV20-1,.,TRBJ2-3,TRBD2,CSASPIAGGSDTQYF,TGCAGTGCCAGCCCCATAGCGGGGGGATCAGATACGCAGTATTTT
TRBV27,many,TRBJ2-5,.,CASKYQETQYF,TGTGCCAGCAAGTACCAAGAGACCCAGTACTTC
TRBV29-1,.,TRBJ1-2,TRBD1,CSVYDRGDYGYTF,TGCAGCGTTTACGACAGGGGGGACTATGGCTACACCTTC
TRBV5-1,few,TRBJ1-4,.,CASSPRDSNEKLFF,TGTGCCAGCTCACCACGGGACTCTAATGAAAAACTGTTTTTT
TRBV7-9,.,TRBJ2-3,.,CASSKVGTDTQYF,TGTGCCAGCAGCAAGGTGGGCACAGATACGCAGTATTTT
TRBV5-5,.,TRBJ2-2,.,CASSLSQGYTGELFF,TGTGCCAGCAGCTTGAGCCAGGGGTACACCGGGGAGCTGTTTTTT
TRBV12-3/TRBV12-4,.,TRBJ2-3,TRBD1,CASSWAGGWVTDTQYF,TGTGCCAGCAGTTGGGCAGGGGGCTGGGTCACAGATACGCAGTATTTT
TRBV20-1,few,TRBJ2-5,TRBD2,CSALSPTSSQETQYF,TGCAGTGCTCTGTCCCCGACTAGCAGCCAAGAGACCCAGTACTTC
TRBV11-2,.,TRBJ2-3,.,CASSATADTQYF,TGTGCCAGCAGCGCGACAGCAGATACGCAGTATTTT
TRBV10-3,many,TRBJ2-3,.,CAISVREADTQYF,TGTGCCATCAGTGTAAGGGAGGCAGATACGCAGTATTTT
TRBV20-1,.,TRBJ2-1,TRBD2,CSAESTGGSSISYNEQFF,TGCAGTGCGGAGAGCACCGGCGGGAGTAGTATAAGCTACAATGAGCAGTTCTTC
TRBV20-1,few,TRBJ2-4,.,CSASPYEGGAKNIQYF,TGCAGTGCTAGCCCCTACGAGGGAGGCGCCAAAAACATTCAGTACTTC
TRBV10-3,few,TRBJ1-2,.,CAISESIGETYGYTF,TGTGCCATCAGTGAGTCGATAGGAGAGACCTATGGCTACACCTTC